The entry below describes one TCR beta chain. Its target is not known. These data are taken from a study of OX40 agonist ivuxolimab in advanced cancers. Across the whole study: Ivuxolimab was administered intravenously to patients at 0.01 to 10 mg/kg every 2 weeks. General study points: The study did not work out the antigen specificity of the expanded peripheral T cells. There were also nonresponders showing low normalized T-cell clonal expansion.

Generated by immunoSEQ multiplex PCR, the TCRdb table keeps only in-frame clones and is missing some. In the table there are approximately 21,000 clones, roughly 80% of which are singletons. The V segment lost 0 bases and the J segment 8 bases; nucleotides outside the gene matches: 5. The germline V gene encodes CDR1 SGHRS and CDR2 YFSETQ. The CDR3 has 15 residues. The sample consisted of CD4+ or CD8+ T cells sorted from blood, taken in a trial of the OX40 agonist ivuxolimab. The V gene is TRBV5-1, the J gene TRBJ2-1, with 10 bases fitting TRBD1. The source of this sequence is an adult with an advanced solid tumor such as melanoma, head and neck, liver or kidney cancer. CDR3 nucleotide sequence: TGCGCCAGCAGCTTGGTCGGGACAGGGGTCGATGAGCAGTTCTTC. Translation gives CASSLVGTGVDEQFF.